A selection of T cell receptor beta chains follows, all from one sample in a study of blood T cell repertoires in COVID-19. TCRdb's table, derived via immunoSEQ multiplex PCR, lists solely in-frame clones and lacks some. There are approximately 75,000 clones in the sample; roughly 90% occur only once, and 6.9% lies in the top ten. Sequenced material: peripheral blood. The source of these receptors is a human donor in a cohort sampled during active COVID-19. The CDR3 runs from the conserved cysteine through the conserved F or W. Each record gives: clone size, V gene, J gene, D gene, CDR3 protein, CDR3 DNA. The D gene is left open where the match is weak. A row's size may be missing; if present it is once, few, many or a size class.

>NA|TRBV7-2|TRBJ1-2|NA
CASSLEAYGYTF
TGTGCCAGCAGCCTGGAGGCATATGGCTACACCTTC
>NA|TRBV2|TRBJ2-3|TRBD2
CASSVTGRGLQDTQYF
TGTGCCAGCAGCGTCACTGGGCGGGGGTTGCAAGATACGCAGTATTTT
>NA|TRBV5-1|TRBJ1-2|NA
CASSGAGPYGYTF
TGCGCCAGCAGCGGGGCCGGTCCTTATGGCTACACCTTC
>NA|TRBV5-1|TRBJ1-6|TRBD1
CASSRSGTGVSPLHF
TGCGCCAGCAGCCGCTCCGGGACAGGCGTTTCACCCCTCCACTTT
>NA|TRBV11-3|TRBJ2-7|TRBD1
CASSYPGQGVDEQYF
TGTGCCAGCAGCTACCCCGGACAGGGCGTTGACGAGCAGTACTTC
>NA|TRBV7-2|TRBJ2-1|NA
CASSFPGLLDEQFF
TGTGCCAGCAGCTTCCCAGGACTCCTGGATGAGCAGTTCTTC
>NA|TRBV25-1|TRBJ1-3|TRBD1
CASSGLTGGTGNTIYF
TGTGCCAGCAGTGGCTTGACAGGGGGAACGGGAAACACCATATATTTT
>NA|TRBV19|TRBJ2-5|TRBD2
CASSTRTSGVLDKETQYF
TGTGCCAGTAGTACCCGGACTAGCGGGGTGCTCGATAAAGAGACCCAGTACTTC
>NA|TRBV19|TRBJ2-5|TRBD2
CASNAGGRFQETQYF
TGTGCCAGTAACGCGGGGGGGCGTTTCCAAGAGACCCAGTACTTC
>NA|TRBV6-2/TRBV6-3|TRBJ1-5|TRBD1
CASSTGQGVLQPQHF
TGTGCCAGCAGCACGGGACAGGGCGTATTACAGCCCCAGCATTTT
>NA|TRBV21-1|TRBJ1-3|NA
CASSNYYRDIYSGNTIYF
TGTGCCAGCAGCAATTACTACCGGGACATCTACTCTGGAAACACCATATATTTT
>NA|TRBV6-2/TRBV6-3|TRBJ2-2|TRBD2
CASSYGVAGATNTGELFF
TGTGCCAGCAGTTACGGAGTAGCGGGGGCTACGAACACCGGGGAGCTGTTTTTT
>NA|TRBV28|TRBJ1-6|NA
CASSPAKVTTDRSSYNSPLHF
TGTGCCAGCAGCCCCGCCAAGGTTACTACTGATCGAAGCTCCTATAATTCACCCCTCCACTTT
>few|TRBV6-6|TRBJ1-1|TRBD1
CASSYGGQGATEAFF
TGTGCCAGCAGTTACGGGGGACAGGGGGCCACTGAAGCTTTCTTT
>NA|TRBV29-1|TRBJ2-1|TRBD2
CGCFVASGGAGEQFF
TGCGGATGTTTTGTCGCTAGCGGGGGGGCTGGAGAGCAGTTCTTC
>NA|TRBV12-5|TRBJ1-3|NA
CASGLVPVLLSGNTIYF
TGTGCTAGTGGTTTGGTACCCGTACTCCTCTCTGGAAACACCATATATTTT
>once|TRBV5-1|TRBJ2-3|TRBD2
CASSLGLAGPDTQYF
TGCGCCAGCAGCTTGGGACTAGCCGGCCCAGATACGCAGTATTTT
>NA|TRBV2|TRBJ2-7|NA
CASTFEAVRDEQYF
TGTGCCAGCACCTTCGAGGCAGTCCGCGACGAGCAGTACTTC
>NA|TRBV7-9|TRBJ1-6|TRBD1
CASSFFQGAGSPLHF
TGTGCCAGCAGCTTTTTCCAGGGGGCAGGGTCACCCCTCCACTTT
>NA|TRBV19|TRBJ1-6|NA
CASSMVGEFGSPLHF
TGTGCCAGTAGTATGGTAGGGGAATTTGGTTCACCCCTCCACTTT
>once|TRBV28|TRBJ2-3|TRBD1
CASNRIGQGTDTQYF
TGTGCCAGCAACCGGATCGGACAGGGAACAGATACGCAGTATTTT
>NA|TRBV20-1|TRBJ2-1|NA
CSARDVYEQFF
TGCAGTGCTAGAGATGTATATGAGCAGTTCTTC
>NA|TRBV3-1/TRBV3-2|TRBJ2-3|TRBD2
CASSRGLAADTQYF
TGTGCCAGCAGCCGGGGACTAGCAGCAGATACGCAGTATTTT
>NA|TRBV5-1|TRBJ2-5|TRBD1
CASSGRTGPQETQYF
TGCGCCAGCTCCGGACGGACAGGACCGCAAGAGACCCAGTACTTC
>NA|TRBV6-4|TRBJ1-2|TRBD1
CASKNRDSSNYGYTF
TGTGCCAGCAAAAACCGGGACAGCTCTAACTATGGCTACACCTTC
>NA|TRBV9|TRBJ1-4|NA
CASSPGTPNEKLFF
TGTGCCAGCAGCCCAGGGACACCTAATGAAAAACTGTTTTTT
>NA|TRBV7-6|TRBJ2-6|TRBD2
CASSLDRGGGSGANVLTF
TGTGCCAGCAGCTTAGATCGGGGGGGAGGCTCTGGGGCCAACGTCCTGACTTTC
>NA|TRBV6-1|TRBJ2-1|NA
CASSEVSRVF
TGTGCCAGCAGTGAGGTATCCCGGGTCTTC
>NA|TRBV7-8|TRBJ2-4|NA
CASSLAQGSVKNIQYF
TGTGCCAGCAGCTTAGCCCAGGGGTCGGTCAAAAACATTCAGTACTTC
>NA|TRBV18|TRBJ2-1|NA
CASSPAGTYNEQFF
TGTGCCAGCTCACCCGCAGGGACCTACAATGAGCAGTTCTTC
>NA|TRBV5-1|TRBJ2-1|TRBD2
CASSLRSVLAGGLDNEQFF
TGCGCCAGCAGCTTGCGGTCAGTTTTAGCGGGGGGGCTTGACAATGAGCAGTTCTTC
>NA|TRBV27|TRBJ1-5|TRBD1
CASSLRQGTRNQPQHF
TGTGCCAGCAGTCTTCGACAGGGAACGCGCAATCAGCCCCAGCATTTT
>once|TRBV14|TRBJ2-1|NA
CASSHLGSSYNEQFF
TGTGCCAGCAGCCACCTTGGCAGCTCCTACAATGAGCAGTTCTTC
>NA|TRBV6-1|TRBJ2-3|TRBD2
CASSASERGGLGKKYF
TGTGCCAGCAGTGCTTCGGAACGGGGGGGCTTGGGTAAAAAGTATTTT
>NA|TRBV5-4|TRBJ2-3|TRBD2
CASSLPPLAGGRIDTQYF
TGTGCCAGCAGCTTGCCCCCACTAGCGGGGGGACGGATAGATACGCAGTATTTT
>NA|TRBV28|TRBJ2-7|TRBD1
CASTGTGGDEQYF
TGTGCCAGCACCGGGACAGGGGGGGACGAGCAGTACTTC
>NA|TRBV7-8|TRBJ2-3|TRBD1
CASSAGQGAGGTDTQYF
TGTGCCAGCAGCGCTGGACAGGGGGCGGGGGGCACAGATACGCAGTATTTT
>NA|TRBV6-5|TRBJ1-1|NA
CASRPSRMGATEAFF
TGTGCCAGCAGACCCTCCCGAATGGGGGCCACTGAAGCTTTCTTT
>NA|TRBV20-1|TRBJ2-3|NA
CSASQGSTDTQYF
TGCAGTGCTAGTCAGGGGTCGACAGATACGCAGTATTTT
>NA|TRBV30|TRBJ1-2|NA
CAWFHRTFYGYTF
TGTGCCTGGTTTCACAGGACATTCTATGGCTACACCTTC
>NA|TRBV5-1|TRBJ1-1|TRBD1
CASSLGDRVAFF
TGCGCCAGCAGCTTGGGGGACAGGGTGGCTTTCTTT
>NA|TRBV28|TRBJ1-2|TRBD1
CASSSIKSTGGAGYGYTF
TGTGCCAGCAGTTCCATAAAATCGACAGGGGGCGCCGGCTATGGCTACACCTTC
>NA|TRBV13|TRBJ2-7|TRBD1
CASSLGTGTGDEQYF
TGTGCCAGCAGCTTAGGCACCGGGACAGGGGACGAGCAGTACTTC
>NA|TRBV9|TRBJ2-3|TRBD1
CASSARAGQGPDTQYF
TGTGCCAGCAGCGCCCGTGCGGGACAGGGGCCAGATACGCAGTATTTT
>NA|TRBV7-9|TRBJ1-3|NA
CASSLVAGTGNTIYF
TGTGCCAGCAGCTTAGTTGCGGGCACCGGAAACACCATATATTTT
>NA|TRBV24-1|TRBJ2-2|NA
CATSDSRGGVTGELFF
TGTGCCACCAGTGATTCAAGAGGGGGTGTAACCGGGGAGCTGTTTTTT
>NA|TRBV4-1|TRBJ1-1|TRBD1
CAFVTDRGNEAFF
TGCGCCTTCGTGACCGACAGGGGGAATGAAGCTTTCTTT
>once|TRBV27|TRBJ2-5|NA
CASGHGDETQYF
TGTGCCAGCGGCCACGGGGATGAGACCCAGTACTTC
>NA|TRBV6-4|TRBJ2-3|NA
CASSDSAGATDTQYF
TGTGCCAGCAGTGACTCGGCGGGGGCCACAGATACGCAGTATTTT
>NA|TRBV6-5|TRBJ2-4|NA
CASSYGVAKNIQYF
TGTGCCAGCAGTTACGGAGTAGCCAAAAACATTCAGTACTTC
>NA|TRBV5-8|TRBJ1-3|NA
CASSLPFRMSSGNTIYF
TGTGCCAGCAGCTTACCCTTTCGCATGAGCTCTGGAAACACCATATATTTT
>NA|TRBV18|TRBJ2-7|TRBD2
CASSPGGGYEQYF
TGTGCCAGCTCACCAGGCGGGGGCTACGAGCAGTACTTC
>NA|TRBV5-6|TRBJ1-3|NA
CASSLALSSGNTIYF
TGTGCCAGCAGCTTGGCCCTAAGCTCTGGAAACACCATATATTTT